These 30 T cell receptor beta chains share one sample of origin, sequenced in a study of CXCR3-negative and CXCR3-positive naive CD8 T cells (dated by TCRdb to between 2018 and 2020). The instrument was a NextSeq 550. The Human TCR Profiling Kit (MiLaboratory) was used to prepare UMI-labeled 5' RACE TRB cDNA libraries. Based on TCRdb reprocessing of the reads, there is one entry per CDR3 protein sequence, and DNA is missing. The data table for this sample lists tens of thousands of distinct CDR3 sequences. Of the sample, about 0.43% falls within the top ten clones. Input material: naive CXCR3- CD8+ T cells from blood. Per the publication, the cell subset or site label means: CD45RO-CCR7+CD27+CD95- naive CD8+ T cells lacking CXCR3 (TNR3-). Receptors originate from a human donor in good health. Some clones in this sample may be carry-over from other donors' samples.

The V call is TRBV29-1, the J call TRBJ2-7; absent DNA, TCRdb's TRBD1 call cannot be checked. The CDR3 is made up of 17 amino acids. Germline loops: CDR1 SQVTM, CDR2 ANQGSEA. CDR3 protein: CSVVSRTPQGTSYEQYF.

The chain is built from TRBV6-6 and TRBJ2-7; the D call of TRBD1 rests on TCRdb alone, since no DNA is present to check it. Per the germline V gene, CDR1 is MNHNY and CDR2 is SVGAGI (reference sequence). This CDR3 comprises 14 residues. The CDR3 protein is CASSYSGASYEQYF.

The chain links TRBV7-7 to TRBJ1-1; TCRdb outputs TRBD1, but without DNA this stays unchecked. The CDR3 runs to 13 residues. Germline CDR1 reads SSHAT; CDR2 reads FNYEAQ (reference sequence). CDR3 protein: CASSQDRDTEAFF.

V is TRBV4-3 and J is TRBJ1-5; TCRdb designates TRBD1, a call that cannot be tested without DNA. The CDR3 has 17 residues. The germline gives CDR1 LGHNA, CDR2 YSLEER. The CDR3: CASSQDWGQLLEQPQHF.

This rearrangement joins TRBV9 to TRBJ2-6; TCRdb proposes TRBD1, but this gene call is untestable without DNA. Germline V gives CDR1 SGDLS, CDR2 YYNGEE. This CDR3 is 17 amino acids long. The CDR3 loop reads CASSAGQGGSGANVLTF.

The chain couples TRBV6-2 or TRBV6-3 to TRBJ2-1; no DNA is available, so the TRBD2 call from TCRdb remains unchecked. The CDR3 extends over 15 amino acids. Germline-derived CDR1 and CDR2 are MNHEY and SVGEGT. This chain's CDR3 is CASRPRTSGYREQFF.

The chain links TRBV28 to TRBJ2-5; TCRdb lists TRBD1, though no DNA is available to test this call. Germline V gives CDR1 MDHEN, CDR2 SYDVKM. The CDR3 totals 14 residues. CDR3 protein: CASSLRDEEETQYF.

The rearrangement uses TRBV29-1 and TRBJ1-2; TCRdb proposes TRBD1, but this gene call is untestable without DNA. The CDR3 loop spans 13 amino acids. The germline CDR1 and CDR2 sequences are SQVTM and ANQGSEA. The CDR3 is CSVEEAGFYGYTF. Complete variable domain (other parts from reference TRBV29-1 and TRBJ1-2): SAVISQKPSRDICQRGTSLTIQCQVDSQVTMMFWYRQQPGQSLTLIATANQGSEATYESGFVIDKFPISRPNLTFSTLTVSNMSPEDSSIYLCSVEEAGFYGYTFGSGTRLTVV.

V and J are TRBV14 and TRBJ1-1; TCRdb returns TRBD1, unconfirmable since there is no DNA. This CDR3 is 13 amino acids long. Germline loops: CDR1 SGHDN, CDR2 FVKESK. The CDR3 reads CASSPQGYTEAFF.

The chain links TRBV3-1 to TRBJ2-7; TCRdb proposes TRBD1, but this gene call is untestable without DNA. Germline CDR1 and CDR2: LGHDT and YNNKEL (reference sequence). This CDR3 is built from 14 residues. This chain's CDR3 is CASSLFGPLDEQYF.

The chain links TRBV20-1 to TRBJ2-7. The CDR3 extends over 14 amino acids. The germline V gene encodes CDR1 DFQATT and CDR2 SNEGSKA (reference sequence). This CDR3 reads CSARVVGGSYEQYF.

The rearrangement links TRBV27 to TRBJ2-4. CDR3 length: 13 residues. The germline V gene encodes CDR1 MNHEY and CDR2 SMNVEV (reference sequence). The CDR3 is CASSFISENIQYF.

This sequence joins TRBV14 and TRBJ2-7. This CDR3 is built from 11 residues. Germline CDR1 and CDR2: SGHDN and FVKESK. This CDR3 is CASSLTWEQYF.

The chain carries TRBV4-1 and TRBJ2-2. CDR1 is MGHRA and CDR2 is YSYEKL in the germline V gene. The CDR3 length is 15 residues. CDR3 protein: CASRHTKVNTGELFF.

The CDR3 spells CATQPWTAQETQYF. V usage is TRBV21-1 and J usage is TRBJ2-5; TCRdb calls TRBD1, which cannot be checked without DNA. TRBV21-1 is noted as a pseudogene. The CDR3 runs to 14 residues.

V usage is TRBV7-9 and J usage is TRBJ2-7; TCRdb reports TRBD2, a call that lacks DNA to check it against. Looked up from germline, CDR1 is SEHNR and CDR2 is FQNEAQ (reference sequence). This CDR3 region has 13 residues. CDR3 region: CASSQRAGYEQYF. Drawing the rest from reference TRBV7-9 and TRBJ2-7, the complete variable domain is DTGVSQNPRHKITKRGQNVTFRCDPISEHNRLYWYRQTLGQGPEFLTYFQNEAQLEKSRLLSDRFSAERPKGSFSTLEIQRTEQGDSAMYLCASSQRAGYEQYFGPGTRLTVT.

The chain couples TRBV20-1 to TRBJ2-7; the TRBD1 assignment by TCRdb is unverifiable without DNA. Per the germline V gene, CDR1 is DFQATT and CDR2 is SNEGSKA (reference sequence). The CDR3 totals 13 residues. CDR3 sequence: CSAGTGENYEQYF.

V is TRBV6-1 and J is TRBJ2-7; the D call from TCRdb, TRBD1, cannot be confirmed without DNA. Germline V gene sequence: CDR1 MNHNS, CDR2 SASEGT. The CDR3 length is 18 residues. CDR3: CASSEAGSRDRSIYEQYF.

The CDR3 spells CASSYGQGFPMRKLFF. The chain has TRBV6-5 and TRBJ1-4; TCRdb designates TRBD1, a call that cannot be tested without DNA. The CDR3 covers 16 residues. CDR1 and CDR2 (germline): MNHEY, SVGAGI.

The J gene is TRBJ2-7, the V gene TRBV27; TCRdb designates TRBD2, a call that cannot be tested without DNA. CDR1 is MNHEY and CDR2 is SMNVEV in the germline V gene (reference sequence). The CDR3 covers 14 residues. The CDR3 is CASQVAGLSYEQYF.

The chain combines TRBV10-3 with TRBJ1-1; lacking DNA, the TRBD1 call made by TCRdb goes unchecked. There are 17 residues in the CDR3. CDR1 and CDR2 from the germline V gene are ENHRY and SYGVKD. This CDR3 is CAIRPDRDRKLNSEAFF.

V and J are TRBV29-1 and TRBJ2-6. CDR1 SQVTM and CDR2 ANQGSEA come from the germline V gene. CDR3 length: 15 residues. The CDR3 region is CSVEDLRAGANVLTF.

The chain employs TRBV7-9 and TRBJ2-3; TCRdb outputs TRBD1, but without DNA this stays unchecked. This CDR3 is 14 amino acids long. Germline CDR1 and CDR2: SEHNR and FQNEAQ (reference sequence). The CDR3 region is CASRHPTGAATQYF.

This chain connects TRBV7-6 to TRBJ1-1; with no DNA, the TCRdb D assignment of TRBD1 cannot be verified. Germline CDR1 is SGHVS and CDR2 is FNYEAQ. The CDR3 contains 15 residues. CDR3 loop: CASSSPGGLDTEAFF.

Here the CDR3 reads CSALRSGAFTDTQYF. This chain links TRBV29-1 with TRBJ2-3; without DNA, the TCRdb call of TRBD1 cannot be checked. Looked up from germline, CDR1 is SQVTM and CDR2 is ANQGSEA. The CDR3 loop spans 15 amino acids.

The chain is built from TRBV12-3 or TRBV12-4 and TRBJ1-2; the TRBD1 assignment by TCRdb is unverifiable without DNA. The CDR3 is 14 residues long. This CDR3 is CASSWGQALYGYTF.

The rearrangement joins TRBV7-9 to TRBJ2-1. The CDR3 covers 16 residues. Germline CDR1 reads SEHNR; CDR2 reads FQNEAQ (reference sequence). CDR3 residues: CASSLEVRLGYNEQFF.

This rearrangement joins TRBV7-9 to TRBJ2-1; the D call of TRBD1 rests on TCRdb alone, since no DNA is present to check it. The CDR3 spans 14 residues. Germline values: CDR1 SEHNR, CDR2 FQNEAQ (reference sequence). The CDR3 protein is CASSLALPGLEQFF.

The chain employs TRBV14 and TRBJ1-1; checking the TCRdb D call of TRBD1 is not possible without DNA. Germline V gene data show CDR1 as SGHDN and CDR2 as FVKESK. The CDR3 contains 18 residues. CDR3 protein: CASSQPLQGTLLGTEAFF.

The chain carries TRBV12-3 or TRBV12-4 and TRBJ2-1; TCRdb returns TRBD2, unconfirmable since there is no DNA. The CDR3 runs 14 residues. The CDR3 sequence: CASSLGVAGNEQFF.